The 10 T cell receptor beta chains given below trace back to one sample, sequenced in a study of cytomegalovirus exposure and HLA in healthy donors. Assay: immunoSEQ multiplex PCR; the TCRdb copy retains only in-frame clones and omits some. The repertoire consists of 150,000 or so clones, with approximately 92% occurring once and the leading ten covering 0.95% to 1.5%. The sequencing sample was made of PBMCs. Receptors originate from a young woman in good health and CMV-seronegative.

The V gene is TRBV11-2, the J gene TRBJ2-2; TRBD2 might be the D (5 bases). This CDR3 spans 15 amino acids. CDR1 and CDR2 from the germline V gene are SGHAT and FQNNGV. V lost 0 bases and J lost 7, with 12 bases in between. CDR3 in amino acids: CASSLDPGLDGELFF. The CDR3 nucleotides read TGTGCCAGCAGCTTAGATCCGGGGTTGGACGGGGAGCTGTTTTTT.

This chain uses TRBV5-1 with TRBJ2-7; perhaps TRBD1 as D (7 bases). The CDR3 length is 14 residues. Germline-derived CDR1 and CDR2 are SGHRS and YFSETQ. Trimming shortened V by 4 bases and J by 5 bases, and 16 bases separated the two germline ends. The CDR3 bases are TGCGCCAGCAGCCGTTCGACAGGGAGGAACGAGCAGTACTTC. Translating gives CASSRSTGRNEQYF.

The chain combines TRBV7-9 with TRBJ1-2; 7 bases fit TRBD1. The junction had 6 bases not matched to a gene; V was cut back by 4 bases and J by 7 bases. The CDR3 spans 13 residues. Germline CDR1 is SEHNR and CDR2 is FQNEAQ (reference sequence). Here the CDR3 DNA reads TGTGCCAGCAGCTCGGTTACAGGGGTTGGCTACACCTTC. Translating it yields CASSSVTGVGYTF.

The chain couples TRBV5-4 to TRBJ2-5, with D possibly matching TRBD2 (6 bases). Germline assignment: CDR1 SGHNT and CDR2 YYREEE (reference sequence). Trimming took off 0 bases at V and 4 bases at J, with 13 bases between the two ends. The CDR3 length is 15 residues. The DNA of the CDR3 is TGTGCCAGCAGCTTGGGGGGTAGCGGCGGAGAGACCCAGTACTTC. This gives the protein CASSLGGSGGETQYF.

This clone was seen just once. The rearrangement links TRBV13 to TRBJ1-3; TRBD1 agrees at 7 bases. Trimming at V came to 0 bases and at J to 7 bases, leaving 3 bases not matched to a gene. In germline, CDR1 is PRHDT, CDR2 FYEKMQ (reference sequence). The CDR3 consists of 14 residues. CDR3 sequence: CASSLGGRGNTIYF. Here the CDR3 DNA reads TGTGCCAGCAGCTTAGGCGGCAGGGGGAACACCATATATTTT.

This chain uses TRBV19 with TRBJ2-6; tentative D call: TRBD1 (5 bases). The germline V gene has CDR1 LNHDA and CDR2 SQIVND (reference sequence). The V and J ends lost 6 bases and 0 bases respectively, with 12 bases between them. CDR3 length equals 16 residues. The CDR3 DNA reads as TGTGCCAGTAGAAGAACAGGCTACTCTGGGGCCAACGTCCTGACTTTC. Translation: CASRRTGYSGANVLTF.

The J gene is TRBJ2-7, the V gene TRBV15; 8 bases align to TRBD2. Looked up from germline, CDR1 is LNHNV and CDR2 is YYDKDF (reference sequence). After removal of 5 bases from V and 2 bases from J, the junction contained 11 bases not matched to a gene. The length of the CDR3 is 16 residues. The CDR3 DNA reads TGTGCCACCAGCCGTCGGTCGGGGGGGCTTCCCTACGAGCAGTACTTC. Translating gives CATSRRSGGLPYEQYF.

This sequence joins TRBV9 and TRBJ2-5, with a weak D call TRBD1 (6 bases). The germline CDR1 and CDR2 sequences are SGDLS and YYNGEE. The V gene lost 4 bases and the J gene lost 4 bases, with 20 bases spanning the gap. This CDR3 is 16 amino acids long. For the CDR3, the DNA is TGTGCCAGCAGCCTATACGGACAGTTGGGCCCAGAGACCCAGTACTTC. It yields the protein CASSLYGQLGPETQYF.

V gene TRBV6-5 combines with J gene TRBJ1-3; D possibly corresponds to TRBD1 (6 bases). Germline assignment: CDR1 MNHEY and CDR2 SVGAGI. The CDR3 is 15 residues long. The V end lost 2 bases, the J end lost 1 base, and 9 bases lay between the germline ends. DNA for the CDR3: TGTGCCAGCAGTTACGGGGGGGCATCTGGAAACACCATATATTTT. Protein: CASSYGGASGNTIYF.

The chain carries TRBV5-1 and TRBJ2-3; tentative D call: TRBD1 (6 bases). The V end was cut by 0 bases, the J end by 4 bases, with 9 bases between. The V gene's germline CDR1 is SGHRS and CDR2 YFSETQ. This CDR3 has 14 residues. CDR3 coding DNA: TGCGCCAGCAGCTTGGGAGGGGGTGCAGATACGCAGTATTTT. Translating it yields CASSLGGGADTQYF.